This entry lists 30 T cell receptor beta chains sequenced from one sample in a study of post-analysis software for immune sequencing data. Their recognized antigens are unknown. Findings and caveats of the study: Patients showed TRBV5-6, TRBV5-1 and TRBV20-1 among a few TRBV segments more frequent than in controls.

Each TCR beta cDNA library carried unique molecular identifiers. TCRdb used MiXCR to reprocess the PCR reads, holding one entry per CDR3 protein. The sample records 800,000 to 950,000 distinct CDR3 sequences, about 53% being singletons. The sample taken for sequencing was blood. These receptor sequences come from a girl aged 5-17 years with multiple sclerosis.

The chain uses TRBV11-2 and TRBJ2-1; 7 bases agree with TRBD1. Germline-derived CDR1 and CDR2 are SGHAT and FQNNGV. The junction had 9 bases not matched to a gene; V was cut back by 0 bases and J by 10 bases. The CDR3 runs to 15 residues. The chain's CDR3 is CASSLDWVGQVEQFF. The CDR3 bases are TGTGCCAGCAGCTTAGATTGGGTTGGACAGGTAGAGCAGTTCTTC.

Only a few counts were recorded for this clonotype. The gene calls are TRBV10-3 and TRBJ2-1; 8 bases are a match to TRBD2. Germline V gives CDR1 ENHRY, CDR2 SYGVKD. The CDR3 is made up of 14 amino acids. Germline trimming cut 2 bases from V and 8 bases from J; bases unmatched to any gene: 5. The CDR3 region has the DNA TGTGCCATCAGTGAGGGACTAGCTTTGTATGAGCAGTTCTTC. This codes for CAISEGLALYEQFF.

The chain carries TRBV4-1 and TRBJ2-7; D perhaps matches TRBD2 (5 bases). The CDR3 runs to 16 residues. Germline CDR1 MGHRA, CDR2 YSYEKL. The V end lost 1 base, the J end lost 1 base, and 14 bases lay between the germline ends. In nucleotides, the CDR3 is TGCGCCAGCAGCCAAGTAGGCGGGCAGGCATCCTACGAGCAGTACTTC. This gives the protein CASSQVGGQASYEQYF.

The chain couples TRBV7-9 to TRBJ2-5; 10 bases line up with TRBD2. V shed 2 bases, J shed 4 bases, and the junction held 7 bases outside the gene matches. Germline loops: CDR1 SEHNR, CDR2 FQNEAQ (reference sequence). The CDR3 length is 16 residues. CDR3 in amino acids: CASSLLAGVSAETQYF. DNA for the CDR3: TGTGCCAGCAGCTTACTAGCGGGAGTTTCGGCAGAGACCCAGTACTTC.

The chain links TRBV12-3 or TRBV12-4 to TRBJ2-3; D ambiguous. The CDR3 covers 14 residues. V was trimmed by 8 bases and J by 3 bases, leaving 15 bases between them. The CDR3 bases are TGTGCCAGCGCTTTGATGGCCGCAACAGATACGCAGTATTTT. The encoded protein is CASALMAATDTQYF.

The chain employs TRBV6-6 and TRBJ2-3; 8 bases line up with TRBD1. Germline V gives CDR1 MNHNY, CDR2 SVGAGI (reference sequence). The junction had 8 bases not matched to a gene; V was cut back by 8 bases and J by 4 bases. The CDR3 runs to 14 residues. CDR3 in amino acids: CASRDRRMADTQYF. DNA of the CDR3: TGTGCCAGCCGGGACAGGAGAATGGCAGATACGCAGTATTTT.

This chain links TRBV20-1 with TRBJ2-7, with D possibly being TRBD1 or TRBD2 (5 bases each). This CDR3 contains 15 residues. Trimming left V 5 bases short and J 2 bases short, with 19 bases between. Germline V gene lookup returns CDR1 DFQATT and CDR2 SNEGSKA (reference sequence). CDR3 in DNA: TGCAGTGCTGAGGGGCGAGGGGCCATTCCCTACGAGCAGTACTTC. Translation: CSAEGRGAIPYEQYF.

V is TRBV6-1 and J is TRBJ1-1, with 7 bases fitting TRBD1. The germline V gene encodes CDR1 MNHNS and CDR2 SASEGT. The CDR3 extends over 17 amino acids. Trimming took 5 bases from V and 1 from J; bases not matched to a gene: 13. This chain's CDR3 is CASSLLHRGPGNTEAFF. The CDR3 DNA reads TGTGCCAGCAGTCTCCTTCACAGGGGACCGGGGAACACTGAAGCTTTCTTT.

The V and J genes are TRBV6-2 or TRBV6-3 and TRBJ1-5; D unclear. Germline values: CDR1 MNHEY, CDR2 SVGEGT. The V end lost 0 bases, the J end lost 3 bases, and 15 bases lay between the germline ends. The CDR3 has 17 amino acids. The CDR3 sequence: CASSYSLSAANNQPQHF. The CDR3 DNA follows: TGTGCCAGCAGTTACTCGTTATCGGCAGCCAACAATCAGCCCCAGCATTTT.

The rearrangement links TRBV7-7 to TRBJ1-4; D may be TRBD1 (5 bases). The V gene's germline CDR1 is SSHAT and CDR2 FNYEAQ (reference sequence). V lost 5 bases and J 2 bases, leaving 12 bases between the germline ends. This CDR3 is 15 amino acids long. As DNA, the CDR3 is TGTGCCAGCAGCCCAGGGATTTCGACTAATGAAAAACTGTTTTTT. Translated: CASSPGISTNEKLFF.

This clonotype was seen a few times. The chain has TRBV6-5 and TRBJ1-1; a possible D gene is TRBD1 (6 bases). Trimming left V 2 bases short and J 1 base short, with 26 bases between. This CDR3 spans 20 amino acids. Germline assignment: CDR1 MNHEY and CDR2 SVGAGI. Here the CDR3 DNA reads TGTGCCAGCAGTTACCCCCGTTATCCGGAGACAGGATGGCCGAACACTGAAGCTTTCTTT. Residues: CASSYPRYPETGWPNTEAFF.

This chain links TRBV12-3 or TRBV12-4 with TRBJ2-1, with D possibly being TRBD1 (6 bases). Trimming took 3 bases from V and 7 from J, leaving 13 bases between them. The CDR3 spans 14 residues. CDR3 sequence: CASSLVQGGNEQFF. The CDR3, as DNA: TGTGCCAGCAGTTTGGTACAGGGTGGAAATGAGCAGTTCTTC.

V gene TRBV20-1 combines with J gene TRBJ1-4; the match to TRBD1 covers 9 bases. CDR3 size: 16 residues. Germline V CDR1 and CDR2: DFQATT, SNEGSKA (reference sequence). The ends lost 5 bases at V and 3 bases at J; junction bases unmatched: 10. The CDR3 spells CSASPQGAGSNEKLFF. The DNA of the CDR3 is TGCAGTGCTTCTCCACAGGGGGCTGGCTCTAATGAAAAACTGTTTTTT.

The J gene is TRBJ2-7, the V gene TRBV15, with D hard to call. The CDR3 sequence is 12 residues long. Trimming removed 4 bases at V and 10 bases at J, with 14 bases between. The germline gives CDR1 LNHNV, CDR2 YYDKDF (reference sequence). In nucleotides, the CDR3 is TGTGCCACCAGCACCGCTTCATTGGCCCAGTACTTC. Protein sequence: CATSTASLAQYF.

The V call is TRBV12-3 or TRBV12-4, the J call TRBJ2-5; tentatively, D is TRBD1 (6 bases). With 5 bases removed from V and 4 bases from J, the gap between germline ends came to 11 bases. The CDR3 has 13 residues. The CDR3 DNA reads TGTGCCAGCAGTACCGGGACACCAGAGACCCAGTACTTC. Encoded protein: CASSTGTPETQYF.

The V and J genes are TRBV7-2 and TRBJ2-3, with 10 nucleotides matching TRBD1. Losses at the gene ends were 5 bases for V and 3 bases for J; bases not matched to a gene: 11. The CDR3 sequence is 17 residues long. Germline V gene data show CDR1 as SGHTA and CDR2 as FQGNSA. The CDR3 sequence: CASSHRRGTGVTDTQYF. CDR3 nucleotide sequence: TGTGCCAGCAGCCACCGGAGAGGGACAGGGGTGACAGATACGCAGTATTTT.

A remark on this clonotype: Since a much larger clone is just one base distant, this may be a read error. The chain couples TRBV29-1 to TRBJ1-2; perhaps TRBD1 as D (6 bases). Germline V gives CDR1 SQVTM, CDR2 ANQGSEA. CDR3 size: 14 residues. DNA for the CDR3: TGCAGCGTTGAGGGCAGGGGCCGGAATTATGGCCACACCTTC. Protein product: CSVEGRGRNYGHTF.

This clonotype was counted once. The chain carries TRBV6-4 and TRBJ2-2; perhaps TRBD1 as D (6 bases). The V end lost 6 bases, the J end lost 5 bases, and 19 bases lay between the germline ends. Germline CDR1 and CDR2: MRHNA and SNTAGT. This CDR3 has 16 amino acids. The CDR3 loop reads CASSRTGLATTGELFF. As DNA, the CDR3 is TGTGCCAGCAGCCGAACAGGGCTGGCGACGACCGGGGAGCTGTTTTTT.

The chain carries TRBV5-1 and TRBJ2-3; D possibly corresponds to TRBD2 (6 bases). CDR3 length: 15 amino acids. Between the trimmed V and J ends, which lost 3 bases and 5 bases, there was a span of 16 bases. The germline V gene has CDR1 SGHRS and CDR2 YFSETQ. CDR3 in DNA: TGCGCCAGCAGCTCCCTGGCAGGAGGGGAAGATACGCAGTATTTT. Amino acid sequence: CASSSLAGGEDTQYF.

This clonotype has a handful of counts. V and J are TRBV5-1 and TRBJ2-1; D is ambiguous. Trimming took 2 bases from V and 9 from J, leaving 12 bases between them. The CDR3 has 13 amino acids. Germline V gene data show CDR1 as SGHRS and CDR2 as YFSETQ. The CDR3 loop is CASSFPSVPEQFF. DNA of the CDR3: TGCGCCAGCAGCTTCCCCAGCGTCCCTGAGCAGTTCTTC. Based on the CDR3 plus reference TRBV5-1 and TRBJ2-1, the full variable domain is KAGVTQTPRYLIKTRGQQVTLSCSPISGHRSVSWYQQTPGQGLQFLFEYFSETQRNKGNFPGRFSGRQFSNSRSEMNVSTLELGDSALYLCASSFPSVPEQFFGPGTRLTVL.

This chain connects TRBV3-1 to TRBJ2-7; D uncertain. The J call may be mistaken, given a closer DNA end match to TRBJ2-5. The CDR3 consists of 14 residues. Germline V lookup: CDR1 LGHDT, CDR2 YNNKEL (reference sequence). The CDR3 loop is CASSQEYRRETQYF. As DNA, the CDR3 is TGTGCCAGCAGCCAAGAATACAGACGCGAGACCCAGTACTTC.

The rearrangement joins TRBV2 to TRBJ2-7, with D uncertain. V lost 3 bases, J lost 0 bases, and 9 bases lay in between. This CDR3 spans 14 amino acids. Germline V gene lookup returns CDR1 SNHLY and CDR2 FYNNEI. DNA for the CDR3: TGTGCCAGCAGTGAGTGGCAGGCCTCCTACGAGCAGTACTTC. Encoded protein: CASSEWQASYEQYF.

This chain joins TRBV7-3 and TRBJ2-1; D possibly corresponds to TRBD1 (6 bases). The CDR3 is 15 amino acids. Germline V gives CDR1 SGHTA, CDR2 FQGTGA. The ends were cut back, 2 bases at V and 4 bases at J, with 12 bases in the middle. The CDR3 nucleotides are TGTGCCAGCAGCTTATCGACAGGTCTGTACAATGAGCAGTTCTTC. Its protein product is CASSLSTGLYNEQFF.

The rearrangement joins TRBV29-1 to TRBJ1-1; D is perhaps TRBD1 (5 bases). V was cut by 0 bases and J by 2 bases, with 10 bases left in between. The germline V gene has CDR1 SQVTM and CDR2 ANQGSEA. This CDR3 has 14 amino acids. CDR3 region: CSVEDVGDNTEAFF. The DNA for the CDR3 is TGCAGCGTTGAAGATGTCGGGGACAACACTGAAGCTTTCTTT.

V gene TRBV20-1 combines with J gene TRBJ2-7; possibly TRBD1 or TRBD2 for D (5 bases each). Deletions cut 2 bases from V and 3 bases from J, with 17 bases between. CDR3 length equals 15 residues. Germline V gene lookup returns CDR1 DFQATT and CDR2 SNEGSKA (reference sequence). CDR3 in amino acids: CSARTPLLGVYEQYF. The DNA of the CDR3 is TGCAGTGCTAGAACCCCTCTACTAGGGGTCTACGAGCAGTACTTC.

This clonotype was detected a few times. CDR3 nucleotide sequence: TGCAGTGCTAGAGAAAGAGGGTCCTACGAGCAGTACTTC. It encodes CSARERGSYEQYF. V usage is TRBV20-1 and J usage is TRBJ2-7; possibly TRBD2 for D (5 bases). Per the germline V gene, CDR1 is DFQATT and CDR2 is SNEGSKA (reference sequence). Trimming removed 0 bases from V and 1 base from J, with 7 bases in between. The CDR3 loop spans 13 amino acids.

The rearrangement uses TRBV20-1 and TRBJ2-4, with D perhaps assigned TRBD1 or TRBD2 (5 bases each). Trimming took off 0 bases at V and 13 bases at J, with 19 bases between the two ends. From germline, CDR1 is DFQATT and CDR2 SNEGSKA (reference sequence). The CDR3 loop spans 14 amino acids. The CDR3 region is CSARDGPQRGEQYF. The CDR3 bases are TGCAGTGCTAGAGATGGCCCACAAAGAGGGGAGCAGTACTTC.

V and J are TRBV10-3 and TRBJ1-5; D is uncertain. Germline CDR1 is ENHRY and CDR2 is SYGVKD. The CDR3 runs 14 residues. V lost 5 bases to trimming and J lost 4 bases, with 12 bases between them. This CDR3 is CAISPSGLNQPQHF. CDR3 sequence (DNA): TGTGCCATCAGTCCTTCTGGTCTTAATCAGCCCCAGCATTTT.

The sample holds a few counts of this clonotype. The genes are TRBV10-3 and TRBJ2-7, with 7 nucleotides matching TRBD2. This CDR3 region has 15 residues. Germline assignment: CDR1 ENHRY and CDR2 SYGVKD. V trimming: 4 bases; J trimming: 2 bases; junction bases outside the gene matches: 8. Here the CDR3 DNA reads TGTGCCATCAGTGGGGCGGAGGGAGGGGCCTACGAGCAGTACTTC. This codes for CAISGAEGGAYEQYF.

This chain connects TRBV6-6 to TRBJ2-5; TRBD1 matches 8 bases. The V gene's germline CDR1 is MNHNY and CDR2 SVGAGI (reference sequence). The CDR3 has 16 amino acids. J was trimmed by 3 bases and V by 6 bases; bases with no gene match: 12. The CDR3 sequence: CASSPTPGQEKETQYF. DNA for the CDR3: TGTGCCAGCAGCCCCACGCCGGGACAGGAGAAAGAGACCCAGTACTTC.